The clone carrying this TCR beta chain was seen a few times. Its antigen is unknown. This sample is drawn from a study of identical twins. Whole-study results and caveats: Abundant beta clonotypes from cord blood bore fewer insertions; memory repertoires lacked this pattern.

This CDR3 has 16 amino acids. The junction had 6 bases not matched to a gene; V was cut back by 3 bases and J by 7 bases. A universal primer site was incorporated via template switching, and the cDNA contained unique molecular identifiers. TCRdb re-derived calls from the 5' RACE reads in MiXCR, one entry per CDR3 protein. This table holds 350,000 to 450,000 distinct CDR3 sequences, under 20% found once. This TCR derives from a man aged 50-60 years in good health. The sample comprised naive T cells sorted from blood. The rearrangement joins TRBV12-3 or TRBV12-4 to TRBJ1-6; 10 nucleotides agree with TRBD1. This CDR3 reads CASSLGQGPGNSPLHF. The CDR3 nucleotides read TGTGCCAGCAGTTTGGGACAGGGGCCCGGGAATTCACCCCTCCACTTT.